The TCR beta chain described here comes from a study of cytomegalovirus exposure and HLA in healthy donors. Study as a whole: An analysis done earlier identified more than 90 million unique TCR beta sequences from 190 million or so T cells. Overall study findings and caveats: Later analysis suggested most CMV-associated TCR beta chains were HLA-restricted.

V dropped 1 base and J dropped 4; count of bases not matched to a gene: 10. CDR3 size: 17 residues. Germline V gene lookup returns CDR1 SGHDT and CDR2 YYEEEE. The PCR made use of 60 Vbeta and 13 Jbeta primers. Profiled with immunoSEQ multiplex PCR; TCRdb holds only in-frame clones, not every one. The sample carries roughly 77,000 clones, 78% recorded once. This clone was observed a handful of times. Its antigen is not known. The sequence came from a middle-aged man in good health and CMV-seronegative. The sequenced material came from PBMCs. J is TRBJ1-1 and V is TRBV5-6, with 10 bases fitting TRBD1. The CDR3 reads CASSLSRQGAVSTEAFF. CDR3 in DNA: TGTGCCAGCAGCTTGAGCCGACAGGGGGCGGTAAGCACTGAAGCTTTCTTT. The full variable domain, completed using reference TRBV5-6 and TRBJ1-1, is DAGVTQSPTHLIKTRGQQVTLRCSPKSGHDTVSWYQQALGQGPQFIFQYYEEEERQRGNFPDRFSGHQFPNYSSELNVNALLLGDSALYLCASSLSRQGAVSTEAFFGQGTRLTVV.